The 27 T cell receptor beta chains given below trace back to one sample, sequenced in a study of OX40 agonist ivuxolimab in advanced cancers. The method was immunoSEQ multiplex PCR; TCRdb's version includes in-frame clones alone and lacks a portion of them. In the table there are some 120,000 clones, 92% of which are singletons. Sequencing was performed on CD4+ or CD8+ T cells sorted from blood, taken in a trial of the OX40 agonist ivuxolimab. These receptors all come from an adult with an advanced solid tumor such as melanoma, head and neck, liver or kidney cancer.

The rearrangement joins TRBV11-3 to TRBJ2-5; D gene ambiguous. This CDR3 spans 15 amino acids. Trimming cost V 5 bases and J 4 bases, with 17 bases left between them. From germline, CDR1 is SGHNT and CDR2 YENEEA. CDR3 nucleotide sequence: TGTGCCAGCAGCCCCCACCCGGGCCCTCGAGAGACCCAGTACTTC. It specifies CASSPHPGPRETQYF.

The chain recombines TRBV5-1 with TRBJ2-3; 14 bases fit TRBD2. The CDR3 extends over 18 amino acids. Germline CDR1 and CDR2: SGHRS and YFSETQ. Trimming removed 4 bases from V and 2 bases from J; junction bases left unmatched: 9. CDR3 in amino acids: CASSPGLAGALITDTQYF. The CDR3, as DNA: TGCGCCAGCAGCCCGGGACTAGCGGGAGCCCTTATCACAGATACGCAGTATTTT.

The chain has TRBV19 and TRBJ1-5; D is unresolved. This CDR3 has 15 amino acids. Trimming removed 4 bases from V and 2 bases from J, with 12 bases in between. Per germline, CDR1 LNHDA and CDR2 SQIVND (reference sequence). Here the CDR3 DNA reads TGTGCCAGTAGTACCACCCGGGAGGGCAATCAGCCCCAGCATTTT. Translated, it gives CASSTTREGNQPQHF.

This chain links TRBV27 with TRBJ1-1; 8 bases match TRBD1. CDR3 length equals 15 residues. With 1 base clipped from V and 5 bases from J, the junction kept 6 bases outside the gene matches. Germline-derived CDR1 and CDR2 are MNHEY and SMNVEV (reference sequence). CDR3 loop: CASSLWSGGVTEAFF. The CDR3 DNA follows: TGTGCCAGCAGTTTATGGTCAGGGGGCGTAACTGAAGCTTTCTTT.

This chain uses TRBV30 with TRBJ2-3; D unresolved. V lost 0 bases and J lost 6, with 10 bases in between. Germline loops: CDR1 GTSNPN, CDR2 SVGIG (reference sequence). This CDR3 region has 13 residues. In DNA, the CDR3 is TGTGCCTGGAGTGTGAATCCCCCCGATACGCAGTATTTT. Residues: CAWSVNPPDTQYF.

This clone was counted a single time. The chain has TRBV18 and TRBJ1-1; no firm D call. The CDR3 is 15 amino acids. V dropped 5 bases and J dropped 0 bases, with 13 bases sitting between them. Germline lookup yields CDR1 KGHSH and CDR2 LQKENI. The DNA for the CDR3 is TGTGCCAGCTCAATGAATGAGTTAATGAACACTGAAGCTTTCTTT. This encodes CASSMNELMNTEAFF.

The chain employs TRBV7-9 and TRBJ1-2, with no clear D. CDR1 is SEHNR, CDR2 FQNEAQ, per germline (reference sequence). The CDR3 extends over 14 amino acids. V shed 5 bases and J shed 8 bases, with 18 bases lying between them. CDR3: CASSVGRGYAGYTF. The CDR3 nucleotides are TGTGCCAGCAGCGTAGGACGTGGCTATGCGGGCTACACCTTC.

The chain couples TRBV10-3 to TRBJ2-5, with a possible D match to TRBD1 (6 bases). The CDR3 length is 13 residues. V was pared by 4 bases and J by 2 bases, with 8 bases between. The germline gives CDR1 ENHRY, CDR2 SYGVKD. As DNA, the CDR3 is TGTGCCATCAGTGGGACAGAACAAGAGACCCAGTACTTC. It codes for CAISGTEQETQYF.

J is TRBJ1-1 and V is TRBV7-3; D ambiguous. The CDR3 has 14 amino acids. The V end was cut by 1 base, the J end by 1 base, with 7 bases between. Germline values: CDR1 SGHTA, CDR2 FQGTGA. For the CDR3, the DNA is TGTGCCAGCAGCTTAAGGTCGGGGAACACTGAAGCTTTCTTT. Its translation: CASSLRSGNTEAFF.

The J gene is TRBJ2-2, the V gene TRBV7-9; D ambiguous. Germline V gene data show CDR1 as SEHNR and CDR2 as FQNEAQ (reference sequence). The V and J ends lost 2 bases and 10 bases respectively, with 5 bases between them. The CDR3 consists of 11 residues. CDR3 coding DNA: TGTGCCAGCAGCTTATATGTGGAGCTGTTTTTT. It encodes CASSLYVELFF.

This clone was recorded only once. The CDR3 DNA sequence: TGCGCCAGCAGCTTGGAATATGGGTCCTACAATGAGCAGTTCTTC. It specifies CASSLEYGSYNEQFF. The chain is built from TRBV5-1 and TRBJ2-1; D ambiguous. Germline CDR1 SGHRS, CDR2 YFSETQ. The V and J ends lost 0 bases and 1 base respectively, with 8 bases between them. CDR3 length: 15 residues.

This clone was recorded once. This chain connects TRBV6-5 to TRBJ2-2; 11 bases match TRBD1. Germline-derived CDR1 and CDR2 are MNHEY and SVGAGI. Losses at the gene ends were 6 bases for V and 6 bases for J; bases not matched to a gene: 3. This CDR3 spans 14 amino acids. The CDR3 DNA follows: TGTGCCAGCAGCGAGGGACAGGGGGCCGGGGAGCTGTTTTTT. It yields the protein CASSEGQGAGELFF.

V gene TRBV29-1 combines with J gene TRBJ1-3, with no clear D. CDR1 SQVTM and CDR2 ANQGSEA come from the germline V gene. V dropped 6 bases and J dropped 0 bases, with 6 bases sitting between them. This CDR3 spans 12 amino acids. The CDR3 sequence is CSVAISGNTIYF. The CDR3 DNA reads TGCAGCGTAGCGATCTCTGGAAACACCATATATTTT.

This chain joins TRBV5-1 and TRBJ1-4; TRBD1 matches at 8 bases. The CDR3 length is 16 residues. Germline CDR1 reads SGHRS; CDR2 reads YFSETQ. The V segment lost 0 bases and the J segment 8 bases; nucleotides outside the gene matches: 9. CDR3 DNA sequence: TGCGCCAGCAGCTTGGGGGGGACAGGAAAGGGAGAAAAACTGTTTTTT. This sequence encodes CASSLGGTGKGEKLFF.

The chain has TRBV11-1 and TRBJ1-2; TRBD1 might be the D (6 bases). V was shortened by 5 bases and J by 2 bases, with 9 bases between the two germline ends. The CDR3 runs 13 residues. From germline, CDR1 is SGHAT and CDR2 FQDESV (reference sequence). CDR3 nucleotides: TGTGCCAGCAGCAGACAGGAAAACTATGGCTACACCTTC. The encoded protein is CASSRQENYGYTF. The full variable domain, with the rest looked up from reference TRBV11-1 and TRBJ1-2, is EAEVAQSPRYKITEKSQAVAFWCDPISGHATLYWYRQILGQGPELLVQFQDESVVDDSQLPKDRFSAERLKGVDSTLKIQPAELGDSAMYLCASSRQENYGYTFGSGTRLTVV.

CDR3: CASSLGLTLVGETQYF. DNA of the CDR3: TGTGCCAGCAGCTTAGGCTTAACCCTAGTCGGTGAGACCCAGTACTTC. This chain connects TRBV11-2 to TRBJ2-5; the D is unclear. In germline, CDR1 is SGHAT, CDR2 FQNNGV. With 1 base removed from V and 5 bases from J, the gap between germline ends came to 17 bases. This CDR3 is 16 amino acids long.

V usage is TRBV15 and J usage is TRBJ1-1, with no clear D. V lost 2 bases and J 5 bases, leaving 12 bases between the germline ends. Germline CDR1 and CDR2: LNHNV and YYDKDF (reference sequence). This CDR3 is built from 14 residues. This chain's CDR3 is CATSRSIAETEAFF. The CDR3 region has the DNA TGTGCCACCAGCAGATCAATCGCTGAGACTGAAGCTTTCTTT.

The chain combines TRBV9 with TRBJ2-1; 12 nucleotides align to TRBD2. The ends lost 0 bases at V and 2 bases at J; junction bases unmatched: 6. The CDR3 length is 18 residues. Germline CDR1 and CDR2: SGDLS and YYNGEE. The CDR3 DNA follows: TGTGCCAGCAGCGTAGGGACTAGCGGGACCTTAACCTACAATGAGCAGTTCTTC. This codes for CASSVGTSGTLTYNEQFF.

The V and J genes are TRBV6-4 and TRBJ1-2; D is possibly TRBD1 (5 bases). The CDR3 extends over 13 amino acids. Deletions cut 6 bases from V and 6 bases from J, with 14 bases between. Germline values: CDR1 MRHNA, CDR2 SNTAGT. The CDR3 spells CASRPTGGDGYTF. In nucleotides, the CDR3 is TGTGCCAGCAGACCAACCGGGGGGGATGGCTACACCTTC.

V gene TRBV28 combines with J gene TRBJ2-7; tentative D call: TRBD1 (6 bases). CDR1 and CDR2 (germline): MDHEN, SYDVKM. V was pared by 3 bases and J by 3 bases, with 12 bases between. The CDR3 spans 14 residues. CDR3 DNA sequence: TGTGCCAGCAGTTTGAAGGCAGGGGTCTACGAGCAGTACTTC. Translated, it gives CASSLKAGVYEQYF.

V and J are TRBV28 and TRBJ2-1, with 10 bases fitting TRBD2. The CDR3 is made up of 15 amino acids. Germline V lookup: CDR1 MDHEN, CDR2 SYDVKM. Trimming took 8 bases from V and 5 from J; bases not matched to a gene: 9. CDR3 protein: CASYGPAGGDNEQFF. Here the CDR3 DNA reads TGTGCCAGCTATGGGCCAGCGGGAGGGGACAATGAGCAGTTCTTC.

The CDR3 DNA reads TGTGCCAGCAGCCCGCGGGACAGGACAGGGACCACTGAAGCTTTCTTT. Protein product: CASSPRDRTGTTEAFF. The chain is built from TRBV7-8 and TRBJ1-1; the match to TRBD1 covers 8 bases. Germline V gene lookup returns CDR1 SGHVS and CDR2 FQNEAQ. This CDR3 comprises 16 residues. The V and J ends lost 5 bases and 4 bases, in that order; junction bases with no gene match: 12.

The V and J genes are TRBV7-2 and TRBJ2-1, with D unclear. The CDR3 loop spans 12 amino acids. Germline CDR1 is SGHTA and CDR2 is FQGNSA. The V gene lost 3 bases and the J gene lost 2 bases, with 2 bases spanning the gap. This chain's CDR3 is CASSLPYNEQFF. The CDR3 coding sequence is TGTGCCAGCAGCTTGCCCTACAATGAGCAGTTCTTC.

V and J are TRBV27 and TRBJ2-3, with 8 bases identical to TRBD2. The CDR3 is 19 residues long. V was pared by 3 bases and J by 5 bases, with 19 bases of the junction left unmatched. Per the germline V gene, CDR1 is MNHEY and CDR2 is SMNVEV (reference sequence). As DNA, the CDR3 is TGTGCCAGCAGTTTTGGGGTGGCAAGTGACGGGAGGGCCCAAGATACGCAGTATTTT. Its translation: CASSFGVASDGRAQDTQYF.

V gene TRBV6-5 combines with J gene TRBJ2-6; D is undetermined. V was trimmed by 5 bases and J by 0 bases, leaving 5 bases between them. The germline gives CDR1 MNHEY, CDR2 SVGAGI. This CDR3 contains 14 residues. The CDR3 loop is CASSPDSGANVLTF. CDR3 coding DNA: TGTGCCAGCAGTCCAGACTCTGGGGCCAACGTCCTGACTTTC.

The J gene is TRBJ1-2, the V gene TRBV5-5; 7 bases are shared with TRBD1. The CDR3 consists of 13 residues. CDR1 is SGHKS and CDR2 is YYEKEE in the germline V gene (reference sequence). V dropped 4 bases and J dropped 6; count of bases not matched to a gene: 6. In DNA form, the CDR3 reads TGTGCCAGCAGCACGAGAGGGACAGATGGCTACACCTTC. This encodes CASSTRGTDGYTF. Complete variable domain (other parts from reference TRBV5-5 and TRBJ1-2): DAGVTQSPTHLIKTRGQQVTLRCSPISGHKSVSWYQQVLGQGPQFIFQYYEKEERGRGNFPDRFSARQFPNYSSELNVNALLLGDSALYLCASSTRGTDGYTFGSGTRLTVV.

The chain carries TRBV5-1 and TRBJ1-1; the D is unclear. Per germline, CDR1 SGHRS and CDR2 YFSETQ. Trimming removed 0 bases from V and 2 bases from J, with 8 bases in between. The CDR3 length is 14 residues. CDR3 sequence reads: CASSLGEENTEAFF. Here the CDR3 DNA reads TGCGCCAGCAGCTTGGGGGAAGAAAACACTGAAGCTTTCTTT.